This T cell receptor beta chain originates from a study of radiotherapy plus CTLA-4 blockade in lung cancer. Whole-study context: There were objective responses in 15% to 20% of patients, and roughly 33% had disease control. Study results and limitations: Radiotherapy was combined with ipilimumab, and tumor-derived TCR clones then expanded in blood.

The method was immunoSEQ multiplex PCR; TCRdb's version includes in-frame clones alone and lacks a portion of them. There are around 45,000 clones in the sample; approximately 79% occur only once, and around 10% lies in the top ten. Trimming cost V 1 base and J 5 bases; bases outside gene matches: 10. Germline CDR1 reads SGHVS; CDR2 reads FNYEAQ. This CDR3 spans 16 amino acids. To note about this clone: Its antigen remains unidentified.

The sample here was peripheral blood, taken from a patient treated with radiotherapy plus ipilimumab. The chain joins TRBV7-6 to TRBJ2-7, with 8 bases fitting TRBD1. The clonotype comes from a human donor with non-small cell lung cancer who had stable disease on radiotherapy plus ipilimumab. CDR3 nucleotide sequence: TGTGCCAGCAGCTTAGAATCAGGGGGCGCAAACAACGAGCAGTACTTC. Protein product: CASSLESGGANNEQYF.